This T cell receptor beta chain is drawn from a study of neurological immune-mediated disorders. The CDR3 is made up of 15 amino acids. V gave up 3 bases and J gave up 5 bases; unmatched junction bases: 4. Germline V lookup: CDR1 MDHEN, CDR2 SYDVKM. This clonotype was counted ten times or more. Its specificity is unknown. Each sequencing run yielded over 170 million TCR-beta sequences from 15-18 subjects. A single record per CDR3 protein comes from TCRdb applying MiXCR to the 5' RACE reads. Of about 55,000 distinct CDR3 sequences in the sample, around 3.6% are singletons; the top ten hold roughly 1.5%. Overall study findings and caveats: The multiple sclerosis repertoire cluster showed no association with any clinical or MRI feature. The authors stated that larger cohorts are needed. Phylogenetic grouping assigned the repertoires of 18 of 34 multiple sclerosis patients to one related-CDR3 cluster, which constitutes a possible signature. None of the CDR3 amino acid sequences found in expanded clones was shared across subjects. This suggests that the TCR-beta repertoires were private in all groups.

The sequence was collected from a man aged 25 to 40 with multiple sclerosis. The J gene is TRBJ1-6, the V gene TRBV28; 7 positions match TRBD1. The sample consisted of PBMCs. CDR3: CASSFDRAHNSPLHF. Here the CDR3 DNA reads TGTGCCAGCAGTTTTGACAGGGCTCATAATTCACCCCTCCACTTT.